This T cell receptor (beta chain) was identified during a study of T cell responses to AZD1222 COVID-19 vaccine. Study-wide background: Analysis merged second doses at about 4 or about 12 weeks.

Study observations and caveats: Females outnumbered males among donors, who were mostly white British; clonal diversity was possibly underestimated. Only a handful of AZD1222 recipients, roughly six in all, had baseline seropositivity.

The CDR3 consists of 16 residues. Only in-frame clones appear in the TCRdb table, and some are missing; sequencing was by immunoSEQ multiplex PCR. The sample consists of 65,000 to 75,000 clones, roughly 82% of them appearing once. This clone has more than one count but fewer than ten. Its specificity is not known. This TCR was sampled from an adult in good health. J is TRBJ1-5 and V is TRBV21-1. TRBV21-1 is noted as a pseudogene. This sample comprised peripheral blood, obtained on day 0 of AZD1222 vaccination. CDR3 in amino acids: CASSNLPADSNQPQHF. The DNA of the CDR3 is TGTGCCAGCAGCAATCTCCCGGCGGATAGCAATCAGCCCCAGCATTTT.